The 8 T cell receptor beta chains listed next were all sequenced from one sample in a study of human T cells and chemical hapten exposure (dated by TCRdb to the early 2020s). The library relied on RACE. Sequencing instrument: NextSeq 500. The public sequencing data were trimmed at Q25 with fastp and processed into clonotypes with MiXCR by TCRdb, which kept only in-frame beta chains. Rows merge per CDR3 protein into single entries with the most common DNA and genes. Recorded for this sample are some 65,000 distinct CDR3 sequences; 6% to 7% of them occurred a single time. The ten top clones hold roughly 3.5% of the sample. The time point label, read with the paper, signifies: healthy volunteer bleed at 6 weeks. Unfractionated whole blood was collected in Tempus Blood RNA tubes, and total RNA was extracted from that blood. The specimen was whole blood. The receptors here all came from a female donor in good health. Some clones in this sample may be carry-over from other donors' samples.

This clonotype came up a few times. The rearrangement links TRBV27 to TRBJ2-6, with 8 bases identical to TRBD1. This CDR3 comprises 18 residues. The V gene end was trimmed by 2 bases and the J gene end by 3 bases; junction bases not matched to a gene: 9. The germline gives CDR1 MNHEY, CDR2 SMNVEV (reference sequence). CDR3 bases: TGTGCCAGCAGTTTAGGTGGACAGGGAACATTTGGGGCCAACGTCCTGACTTTC. It specifies CASSLGGQGTFGANVLTF.

This clonotype has just a few counts. The V and J genes are TRBV6-5 and TRBJ1-1, with D unclear. Germline lookup yields CDR1 MNHEY and CDR2 SVGAGI. The CDR3 length is 14 residues. V was cut by 0 bases and J by 5 bases, with 10 bases left in between. CDR3 sequence: CASSYSWGVTEAFF. The CDR3 DNA reads TGTGCCAGCAGTTACTCGTGGGGAGTAACTGAAGCTTTCTTT.

Many counts were recorded for this clonotype. The rearrangement uses TRBV24-1 and TRBJ2-2; TRBD1 agrees at 7 bases. Unmatched junction bases numbered 8, after V lost 7 bases and J lost 7 bases. This CDR3 comprises 14 residues. Germline assignment: CDR1 KGHDR and CDR2 SFDVKD. The CDR3 loop reads CATRPTGTGGELFF. CDR3 nucleotide sequence: TGTGCCACCAGGCCGACAGGGACGGGCGGGGAGCTGTTTTTT.

This clonotype was counted ten times or more. The rearrangement links TRBV2 to TRBJ1-5; tentatively, D is TRBD1 (5 bases). There are 15 residues in the CDR3. V shed 6 bases and J shed 3 bases, with 15 bases lying between them. Germline CDR1 and CDR2: SNHLY and FYNNEI. CDR3 residues: CASRGERSLNQPQHF. DNA for the CDR3: TGTGCCAGCAGGGGGGAGAGAAGCCTCAATCAGCCCCAGCATTTT.

The J gene is TRBJ1-5, the V gene TRBV20-1; D remains ambiguous. This CDR3 has 13 amino acids. Trimming cost V 6 bases and J 1 base, with 10 bases left between them. CDR1 DFQATT and CDR2 SNEGSKA come from the germline V gene (reference sequence). CDR3 residues: CSAAKVSNQPQHF. CDR3 DNA sequence: TGCAGTGCAGCGAAGGTCAGCAATCAGCCCCAGCATTTT.

This clonotype was counted between two and nine times. The rearrangement joins TRBV24-1 to TRBJ2-3; the match to TRBD2 covers 9 bases. The CDR3 loop spans 17 amino acids. V lost 3 bases, J lost 2 bases, and 8 bases stayed unmatched. Germline CDR1 KGHDR, CDR2 SFDVKD. The DNA of the CDR3 is TGTGCCACCAGTGATGCCGGGACTAGCCGCCTCACAGATACGCAGTATTTT. It translates to CATSDAGTSRLTDTQYF.

The table lists this clonotype with many counts. The chain is built from TRBV28 and TRBJ1-4, with TRBD1 identical over 7 bases. Germline-derived CDR1 and CDR2 are MDHEN and SYDVKM. The CDR3 contains 14 residues. The V segment lost 6 bases and the J segment 8 bases; nucleotides outside the gene matches: 9. The CDR3 loop reads CASRIDRAGEKLFF. For the CDR3, the DNA is TGTGCCAGCAGAATTGACAGGGCTGGAGAAAAACTGTTTTTT. Full variable domain (remainder filled in from reference TRBV28 and TRBJ1-4): DVKVTQSSRYLVKRTGEKVFLECVQDMDHENMFWYRQDPGLGLRLIYFSYDVKMKEKGDIPEGYSVSREKKERFSLILESASTNQTSMYLCASRIDRAGEKLFFGSGTQLSVL.

This clonotype was seen a handful of times. CDR3 bases: TGTGCCAGCAGAAGGGACACTAACACAGATACGCAGTATTTT. This gives the protein CASRRDTNTDTQYF. The chain joins TRBV2 to TRBJ2-3, with TRBD1 as a possible D gene (6 bases). Germline V gives CDR1 SNHLY, CDR2 FYNNEI. Trimming removed 6 bases from V and 2 bases from J, with 12 bases in between. The CDR3 loop spans 14 amino acids. The full variable domain, rest sourced from reference TRBV2 and TRBJ2-3, is EPEVTQTPSHQVTQMGQEVILRCVPISNHLYFYWYRQILGQKVEFLVSFYNNEISEKSEIFDDQFSVERPDGSNFTLKIRSTKLEDSAMYFCASRRDTNTDTQYFGPGTRLTVL.